This T cell receptor beta chain was sequenced during a study of cytomegalovirus exposure and HLA in healthy donors. General observations from the study: High specificity and sensitivity for cytomegalovirus status were reported for the classifier. Rarity held for most TCR sequences, but there were some public TCRs that occurred in many donors.

Note on this clone: No antigen is known for it.

Vbeta (60) and Jbeta (13) primers were used in the PCR. Assay used: immunoSEQ multiplex PCR; TCRdb lists only in-frame clones, some missing. The data contain around 150,000 clones, 68% of them seen just once; the ten biggest clones take up about 4.5%. Sequencing was carried out using PBMCs. The sequence was collected from a man in his sixties in good health and CMV-seronegative.

CDR3 residues: CASSSGTGPMNTEAFF. The CDR3 region has the DNA TGTGCCAGCAGCTCGGGGACAGGACCTATGAACACTGAAGCTTTCTTT. The chain is built from TRBV11-2 and TRBJ1-1; 8 bases line up with TRBD1. CDR3 length equals 16 residues. The germline gives CDR1 SGHAT, CDR2 FQNNGV. Trimming took 4 bases from V and 0 from J; bases not matched to a gene: 7.